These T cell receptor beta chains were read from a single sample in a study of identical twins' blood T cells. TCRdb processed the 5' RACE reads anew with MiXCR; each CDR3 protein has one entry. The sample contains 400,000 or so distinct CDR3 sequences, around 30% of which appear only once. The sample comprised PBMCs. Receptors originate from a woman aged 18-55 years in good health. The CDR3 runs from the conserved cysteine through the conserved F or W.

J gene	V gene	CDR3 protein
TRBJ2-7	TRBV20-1	CSARESLAGRYEQYF
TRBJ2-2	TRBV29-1	CSVDFRTGELFF
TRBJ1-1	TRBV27	CASLKPGQQNTEAFF
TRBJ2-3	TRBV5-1	CAGSWAGDGLTDTQYF
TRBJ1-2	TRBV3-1	CASSQYLQGGYTF
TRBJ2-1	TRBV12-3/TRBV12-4	CASSFRNNEQFF
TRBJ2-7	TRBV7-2	CASSFPFRDYEQYF
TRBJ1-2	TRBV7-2	CASNLLEQTYYGYTF
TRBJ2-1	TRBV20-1	CSASFPSAGGIYEQFF
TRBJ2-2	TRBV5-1	CASSSGQSYYSNTGELFF
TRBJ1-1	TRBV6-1	CASSETRNTEAFF
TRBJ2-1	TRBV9	CASSPSVGEQFF
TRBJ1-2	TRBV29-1	CSVDEGVAYGYTF
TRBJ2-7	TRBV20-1	CSAGLNTGRSYEQYF